One and the same sample provided the 8 T cell receptor beta chains below, sequenced in a study of blood T cell repertoires in COVID-19. Here immunoSEQ multiplex PCR was the method, and the copy in TCRdb shows in-frame clones only, minus some. The sample includes some 87,000 clones, roughly 80% of them seen just once. The sequencing sample was made of peripheral blood. The receptors were gathered from a woman between 65 and 79 years old with active or convalescent COVID-19.

This clone came up a few times. This rearrangement joins TRBV7-2 to TRBJ2-7, with TRBD1 as a possible D gene (6 bases). Trimming left V 5 bases short and J 0 bases short, with 23 bases between. This CDR3 is built from 18 residues. Germline loops: CDR1 SGHTA, CDR2 FQGNSA. In DNA, the CDR3 is TGTGCCAGCAGCCCCGCTGACAGGTGGCCCCCTTACTCCTACGAGCAGTACTTC. Residues: CASSPADRWPPYSYEQYF.

The chain carries TRBV7-9 and TRBJ2-1; 9 nucleotides match TRBD1. Germline-derived CDR1 and CDR2 are SEHNR and FQNEAQ (reference sequence). The junction had 5 bases not matched to a gene; V was cut back by 4 bases and J by 10 bases. CDR3 length: 13 residues. The DNA of the CDR3 is TGTGCCAGCAGCTCGGGACAGGGAGGGGAGCAGTTCTTC. Translation gives CASSSGQGGEQFF.

The chain is built from TRBV3-1 (or the pseudogene TRBV3-2) and TRBJ2-1; 9 bases are shared with TRBD2. The V and J ends lost 4 bases and 7 bases, in that order; junction bases with no gene match: 5. Germline loops: CDR1 LGHDT, CDR2 YNNKEL (reference sequence). The CDR3 loop spans 14 amino acids. This CDR3 is CASSPSGVRNEQFF. The CDR3 DNA is TGTGCCAGCAGCCCTAGCGGGGTGAGGAATGAGCAGTTCTTC.

The CDR3, as DNA: TGTGCCAGCAGCTTAGGCCGTACAGGGGCAACTAATGAAAAACTGTTTTTT. Protein: CASSLGRTGATNEKLFF. V is TRBV7-2 and J is TRBJ1-4, with 7 bases lining up with TRBD1. This CDR3 region has 17 residues. Germline V gene data show CDR1 as SGHTA and CDR2 as FQGNSA. After removal of 1 base from V and 0 bases from J, the junction contained 5 bases not matched to a gene.

The chain links TRBV4-3 to TRBJ2-7, with 12 bases lining up with TRBD1. Germline V gives CDR1 LGHNA, CDR2 YSLEER. The CDR3 contains 15 residues. With V trimmed by 0 bases and J by 6 bases, 3 bases remained unmatched. CDR3 sequence reads: CASSQEGTGGVEQYF. The CDR3 DNA reads TGCGCCAGCAGCCAAGAGGGGACAGGGGGCGTCGAGCAGTACTTC.

The genes are TRBV4-1 and TRBJ1-1; D ambiguous. Germline V CDR1 and CDR2: MGHRA, YSYEKL. The ends were cut back, 4 bases at V and 4 bases at J, with 10 bases in the middle. The CDR3 has 13 residues. DNA for the CDR3: TGCGCCAGCAGCCCCGCGGTGATCACTGAAGCTTTCTTT. Amino acids: CASSPAVITEAFF.

The genes are TRBV2 and TRBJ2-7; D gene unclear. The germline CDR1 and CDR2 sequences are SNHLY and FYNNEI. The V and J ends lost 6 bases and 1 base respectively, with 10 bases between them. The length of the CDR3 is 13 residues. The CDR3 nucleotides read TGTGCCAGCAGGACGACATTGTCCTACGAGCAGTACTTC. Its translation: CASRTTLSYEQYF.

The chain has TRBV7-2 and TRBJ1-5, with 9 bases aligning to TRBD1. Trimming removed 3 bases from V and 1 base from J; junction bases left unmatched: 1. This CDR3 has 15 amino acids. CDR1 and CDR2 from the germline V gene are SGHTA and FQGNSA. CDR3: CASSLTGGSNQPQHF. The CDR3 DNA reads TGTGCCAGCAGCTTGACAGGGGGAAGCAATCAGCCCCAGCATTTT.